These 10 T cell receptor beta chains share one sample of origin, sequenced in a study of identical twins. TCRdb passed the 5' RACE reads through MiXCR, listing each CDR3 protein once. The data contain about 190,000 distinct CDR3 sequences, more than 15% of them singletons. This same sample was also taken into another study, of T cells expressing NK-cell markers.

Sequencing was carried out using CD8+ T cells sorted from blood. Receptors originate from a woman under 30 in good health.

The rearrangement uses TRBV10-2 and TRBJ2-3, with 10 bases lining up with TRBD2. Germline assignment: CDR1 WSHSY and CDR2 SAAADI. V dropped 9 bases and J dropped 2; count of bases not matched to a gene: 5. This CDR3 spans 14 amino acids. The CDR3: CASGLAESTDTQYF. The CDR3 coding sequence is TGCGCCAGTGGACTAGCGGAATCCACAGATACGCAGTATTTT.

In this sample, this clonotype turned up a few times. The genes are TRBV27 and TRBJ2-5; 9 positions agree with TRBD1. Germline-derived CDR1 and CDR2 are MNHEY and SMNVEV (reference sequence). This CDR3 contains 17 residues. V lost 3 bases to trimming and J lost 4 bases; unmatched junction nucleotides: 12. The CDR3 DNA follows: TGTGCCAGCAGTTTCCTGATTACAGGGGGCTCGGCAGAGACCCAGTACTTC. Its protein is CASSFLITGGSAETQYF.

The DNA for the CDR3 is TGCGCCAGCAGCCAGGGCCTCGGCTATGGCTACACCTTC. Translated, it gives CASSQGLGYGYTF. The gene calls are TRBV4-3 and TRBJ1-2; no clear D gene. The CDR3 covers 13 residues. With 3 bases removed from V and 4 bases from J, the gap between germline ends came to 9 bases. Germline CDR1 is LGHNA and CDR2 is YSLEER.

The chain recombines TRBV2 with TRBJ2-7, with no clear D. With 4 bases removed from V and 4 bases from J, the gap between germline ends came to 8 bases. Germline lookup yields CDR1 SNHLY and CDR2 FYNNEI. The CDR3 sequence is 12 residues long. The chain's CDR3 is CASSGRVYEQYF. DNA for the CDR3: TGTGCCAGCAGTGGCCGGGTTTACGAGCAGTACTTC. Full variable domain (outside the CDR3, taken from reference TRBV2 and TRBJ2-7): EPEVTQTPSHQVTQMGQEVILRCVPISNHLYFYWYRQILGQKVEFLVSFYNNEISEKSEIFDDQFSVERPDGSNFTLKIRSTKLEDSAMYFCASSGRVYEQYFGPGTRLTVT.

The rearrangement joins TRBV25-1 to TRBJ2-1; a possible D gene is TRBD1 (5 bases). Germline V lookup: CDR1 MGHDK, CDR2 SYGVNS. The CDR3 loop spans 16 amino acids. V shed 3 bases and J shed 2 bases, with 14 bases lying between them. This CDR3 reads CASSDPSRTTYNEQFF. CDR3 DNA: TGTGCCAGCAGTGACCCCTCTCGGACAACCTACAATGAGCAGTTCTTC. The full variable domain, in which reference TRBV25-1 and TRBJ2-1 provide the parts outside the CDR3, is EADIYQTPRYLVIGTGKKITLECSQTMGHDKMYWYQQDPGMELHLIHYSYGVNSTEKGDLSSESTVSRIRTEHFPLTLESARPSHTSQYLCASSDPSRTTYNEQFFGPGTRLTVL.

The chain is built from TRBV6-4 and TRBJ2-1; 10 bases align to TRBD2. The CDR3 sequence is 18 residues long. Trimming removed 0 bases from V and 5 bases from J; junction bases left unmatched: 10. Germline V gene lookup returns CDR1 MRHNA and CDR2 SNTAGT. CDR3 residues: CASSDSTASGGLNNEQFF. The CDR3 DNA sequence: TGTGCCAGCAGTGACTCGACGGCTAGCGGGGGCCTTAACAATGAGCAGTTCTTC.

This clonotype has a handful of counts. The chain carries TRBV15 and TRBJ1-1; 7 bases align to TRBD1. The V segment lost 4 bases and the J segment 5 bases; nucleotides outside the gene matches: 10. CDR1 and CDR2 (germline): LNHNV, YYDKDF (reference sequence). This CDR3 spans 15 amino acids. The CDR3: CATSTRTGPETEAFF. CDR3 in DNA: TGTGCCACCAGCACCCGGACAGGCCCAGAGACTGAAGCTTTCTTT.

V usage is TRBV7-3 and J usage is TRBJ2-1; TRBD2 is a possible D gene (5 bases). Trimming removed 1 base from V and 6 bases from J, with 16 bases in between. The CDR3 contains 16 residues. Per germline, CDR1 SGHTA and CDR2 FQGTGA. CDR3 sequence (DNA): TGTGCCAGCAGCTTAATAAGGCGTGAGGGATCCAATGAGCAGTTCTTC. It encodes CASSLIRREGSNEQFF.

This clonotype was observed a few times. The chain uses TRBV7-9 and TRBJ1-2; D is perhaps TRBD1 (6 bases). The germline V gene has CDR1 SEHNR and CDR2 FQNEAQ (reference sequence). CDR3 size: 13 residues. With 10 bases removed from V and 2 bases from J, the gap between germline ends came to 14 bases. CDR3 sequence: CAILQGPNYGYTF. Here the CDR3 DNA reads TGTGCCATTCTACAGGGTCCCAACTATGGCTACACCTTC.

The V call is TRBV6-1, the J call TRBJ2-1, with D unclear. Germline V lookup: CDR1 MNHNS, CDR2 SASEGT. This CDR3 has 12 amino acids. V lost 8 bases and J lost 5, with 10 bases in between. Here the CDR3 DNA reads TGTGCCAGCGTGCGAGTAAACAATGAGCAGTTCTTC. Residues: CASVRVNNEQFF.